Listed here are 28 T cell receptor beta chains from one sample, sequenced in a study of preoperative IRX-2 immunotherapy in early breast cancer. Sequencing was performed with immunoSEQ multiplex PCR; in TCRdb, only in-frame clones are kept and a portion is missing. This table holds around 5,600 clones, 55% to 80% found once. Documented treatment: preoperative locoregional IRX-2 cytokine immunotherapy. The sample was tumor tissue, taken before IRX-2 immunotherapy. These receptors were collected from a human donor with breast cancer.

V and J are TRBV18 and TRBJ1-3; D ambiguous. CDR3 length: 17 amino acids. The V and J ends lost 3 bases and 0 bases respectively, with 15 bases between them. Looked up from germline, CDR1 is KGHSH and CDR2 is LQKENI. This chain's CDR3 is CASSPMDRRSSGNTIYF. As DNA, the CDR3 is TGTGCCAGCTCACCCATGGACCGACGGAGCTCTGGAAACACCATATATTTT.

The CDR3 here is CASSLLLAGSTDTQYF. DNA for the CDR3: TGTGCCAGCAGCCTCCTACTAGCGGGTAGCACAGATACGCAGTATTTT. This chain connects TRBV11-3 to TRBJ2-3; 9 bases align to TRBD2. With V trimmed by 5 bases and J by 0 bases, 6 bases remained unmatched. Germline CDR1 is SGHNT and CDR2 is YENEEA. This CDR3 spans 16 amino acids. The full variable domain, its missing parts supplied by reference TRBV11-3 and TRBJ2-3, is EAGVVQSPRYKIIEKKQPVAFWCNPISGHNTLYWYLQNLGQGPELLIRYENEEAVDDSQLPKDRFSAERLKGVDSTLKIQPAELGDSAVYLCASSLLLAGSTDTQYFGPGTRLTVL.

This chain connects TRBV5-1 to TRBJ2-7, with 7 bases matching TRBD2. The CDR3 is 15 residues long. V dropped 4 bases and J dropped 1; count of bases not matched to a gene: 8. Germline V CDR1 and CDR2: SGHRS, YFSETQ. The CDR3 region is CASSLTQGLSYEQYF. The CDR3 nucleotides read TGCGCCAGCAGCCTCACCCAGGGACTATCCTACGAGCAGTACTTC.

V is TRBV27 and J is TRBJ2-7; 8 nucleotides line up with TRBD2. CDR1 and CDR2 (germline): MNHEY, SMNVEV (reference sequence). Trimming cost V 2 bases and J 6 bases; bases outside gene matches: 6. The CDR3 is made up of 14 amino acids. This chain's CDR3 is CASSLRGGGGEQYF. For the CDR3, the DNA is TGTGCCAGCAGTTTACGGGGGGGAGGCGGCGAGCAGTACTTC.

The chain links TRBV18 to TRBJ1-1, with D perhaps TRBD1 (6 bases). Germline CDR1 and CDR2: KGHSH and LQKENI. This CDR3 comprises 16 residues. Trimming took off 1 base at V and 1 base at J, with 13 bases between the two ends. DNA of the CDR3: TGTGCCAGCTCACCACGGCAATGGGACAAGAACACTGAAGCTTTCTTT. It specifies CASSPRQWDKNTEAFF. The full variable domain, its missing parts supplied by reference TRBV18 and TRBJ1-1, is NAGVMQNPRHLVRRRGQEARLRCSPMKGHSHVYWYRQLPEEGLKFMVYLQKENIIDESGMPKERFSAEFPKEGPSILRIQQVVRGDSAAYFCASSPRQWDKNTEAFFGQGTRLTVV.

The genes are TRBV28 and TRBJ2-3; 8 bases agree with TRBD2. Germline V lookup: CDR1 MDHEN, CDR2 SYDVKM. V shed 7 bases, J shed 2 bases, and the junction held 14 bases outside the gene matches. The CDR3 covers 17 residues. This CDR3 is CASISAGAGLDTDTQYF. The CDR3 DNA sequence: TGTGCCAGCATCTCCGCAGGGGCGGGACTAGACACAGATACGCAGTATTTT. Full variable domain (outside the CDR3, taken from reference TRBV28 and TRBJ2-3): DVKVTQSSRYLVKRTGEKVFLECVQDMDHENMFWYRQDPGLGLRLIYFSYDVKMKEKGDIPEGYSVSREKKERFSLILESASTNQTSMYLCASISAGAGLDTDTQYFGPGTRLTVL.

This clone has just a few counts. The chain combines TRBV18 with TRBJ1-1; D not certain. CDR1 is KGHSH and CDR2 is LQKENI in the germline V gene. The CDR3 covers 15 residues. V was cut by 3 bases and J by 2 bases, with 13 bases left in between. The CDR3 sequence: CASSPGTSRNTEAFF. The CDR3, as DNA: TGTGCCAGCTCACCCGGCACCTCAAGAAACACTGAAGCTTTCTTT.

In this sample, this clone turned up a few times. This chain joins TRBV5-1 and TRBJ1-4; 9 bases are shared with TRBD1. Germline V gene sequence: CDR1 SGHRS, CDR2 YFSETQ. This CDR3 is 14 amino acids long. V gave up 2 bases and J gave up 8 bases; unmatched junction bases: 4. CDR3 amino acids: CASSLQGAGEKLFF. The CDR3 DNA sequence: TGCGCCAGCAGCTTACAGGGGGCTGGGGAAAAACTGTTTTTT.

This chain joins TRBV6-4 and TRBJ2-1, with D perhaps matching TRBD2 (6 bases). The germline V gene encodes CDR1 MRHNA and CDR2 SNTAGT. Trimming took 4 bases from V and 7 from J, leaving 11 bases between them. This CDR3 is 13 amino acids long. CDR3: CASSGASVNEQFF. The CDR3 nucleotides read TGTGCCAGCAGTGGGGCTAGCGTGAATGAGCAGTTCTTC.

The chain combines TRBV5-1 with TRBJ1-1, with 9 bases matching TRBD1. Trimming at V came to 0 bases and at J to 2 bases, leaving 2 bases not matched to a gene. CDR3 length: 15 amino acids. The V gene's germline CDR1 is SGHRS and CDR2 YFSETQ. CDR3 amino acids: CASSLGTGDNTEAFF. The CDR3 DNA reads TGCGCCAGCAGCTTGGGGACAGGGGATAACACTGAAGCTTTCTTT.

This clone was found a few times. One junction end disagrees with the germline gene, perhaps due to a read error. The CDR3: CASSSYTNTGELFF. CDR3 in DNA: TGTGCTAGCAGCTCCTATACGAACACCGGGGAGCTGTTTTTT. The rearrangement links TRBV11-3 to TRBJ2-2, with no clear D. Germline CDR1 is SGHNT and CDR2 is YENEEA. This CDR3 is built from 14 residues.

This clone was seen a handful of times. This rearrangement joins TRBV6-8 to TRBJ2-3; 7 nucleotides match TRBD1. Looked up from germline, CDR1 is MNHGY and CDR2 is SAAAGT. Trimming at V came to 6 bases and at J to 0 bases, leaving 9 bases not matched to a gene. The CDR3 has 16 amino acids. CDR3 in amino acids: CASRRRQGLSTDTQYF. CDR3 nucleotide sequence: TGTGCCAGCAGAAGACGACAGGGCCTGAGCACAGATACGCAGTATTTT.

This clone was counted a few times. The CDR3 region is CSVEDREGTDTQYF. As DNA, the CDR3 is TGCAGCGTTGAAGATCGGGAAGGGACAGATACGCAGTATTTT. The rearrangement uses TRBV29-1 and TRBJ2-3, with D possibly TRBD2 on 5 matching bases. Trimming stripped 0 bases from V and 3 bases from J, with 10 bases between. This CDR3 region has 14 residues. Germline V gives CDR1 SQVTM, CDR2 ANQGSEA.

The chain combines TRBV5-1 with TRBJ1-6; no definite D call. Trimming cost V 0 bases and J 9 bases, with 16 bases left between them. This CDR3 is built from 16 residues. Germline V CDR1 and CDR2: SGHRS, YFSETQ. The CDR3 spells CASSLEGPTSGSPLHF. The CDR3 DNA reads as TGCGCCAGCAGCTTGGAGGGCCCCACATCGGGTTCACCCCTCCACTTT.

The chain combines TRBV16 with TRBJ1-2; 10 positions agree with TRBD1. CDR1 KGHSY and CDR2 FQNENV come from the germline V gene. Trimming took 3 bases from V and 4 from J; bases not matched to a gene: 20. The CDR3 covers 20 residues. The CDR3: CASSHPPAIGTGEESYGYTF. The CDR3 DNA reads as TGTGCCAGCAGCCACCCCCCGGCCATCGGGACAGGGGAAGAGTCCTATGGCTACACCTTC.

This clone was observed once. The chain is built from TRBV28 and TRBJ2-7; 14 bases align to TRBD2. The CDR3 extends over 15 amino acids. The germline V gene encodes CDR1 MDHEN and CDR2 SYDVKM. V gave up 5 bases and J gave up 4 bases; unmatched junction bases: 4. The CDR3: CASSGGTSGSYEQYF. Written as DNA, the CDR3 is TGTGCCAGCAGTGGAGGGACTAGCGGGAGTTACGAGCAGTACTTC. The whole variable domain, remainder taken from reference TRBV28 and TRBJ2-7, is DVKVTQSSRYLVKRTGEKVFLECVQDMDHENMFWYRQDPGLGLRLIYFSYDVKMKEKGDIPEGYSVSREKKERFSLILESASTNQTSMYLCASSGGTSGSYEQYFGPGTRLTVT.

The count of this clone is one. J is TRBJ2-7 and V is TRBV6-8, with 7 positions matching TRBD1. CDR1 and CDR2 (germline): MNHGY, SAAAGT. Unmatched junction bases numbered 6, after V lost 4 bases and J lost 0 bases. The CDR3 extends over 15 amino acids. This chain's CDR3 is CASSWTGYSSYEQYF. The CDR3 DNA is TGTGCCAGCAGTTGGACAGGCTATAGCTCCTACGAGCAGTACTTC.

The genes are TRBV6-8 and TRBJ2-1, with 8 bases matching TRBD2. Germline V gene data show CDR1 as MNHGY and CDR2 as SAAAGT. V lost 7 bases, J lost 2 bases, and 13 bases stayed unmatched. CDR3 length: 17 amino acids. CDR3 residues: CASTYILTSGTYNEQFF. The CDR3 DNA is TGTGCCAGCACCTACATACTTACTAGCGGCACCTACAATGAGCAGTTCTTC.

The rearrangement links TRBV11-3 to TRBJ2-7; TRBD2 agrees at 7 bases. The CDR3 is 15 residues long. Germline loops: CDR1 SGHNT, CDR2 YENEEA. Trimming at V came to 6 bases and at J to 3 bases, leaving 11 bases not matched to a gene. CDR3 nucleotide sequence: TGTGCCAGCAGTCCCGGACTAGAAACGATCTACGAGCAGTACTTC. Translation: CASSPGLETIYEQYF.

J is TRBJ2-7 and V is TRBV6-8; D may correspond to TRBD1 or TRBD2 (6 bases each). The germline gives CDR1 MNHGY, CDR2 SAAAGT. There are 14 residues in the CDR3. Trimming took 6 bases from V and 5 from J, leaving 17 bases between them. The CDR3, as DNA: TGTGCCAGCAGACCGTTGGGGGGCGTGAACGAGCAGTACTTC. It codes for CASRPLGGVNEQYF.

This clone has more than one count but fewer than ten. J is TRBJ1-1 and V is TRBV30; a weak D match, TRBD1 (5 bases). CDR3 length: 11 residues. Germline V gene lookup returns CDR1 GTSNPN and CDR2 SVGIG (reference sequence). V lost 2 bases to trimming and J lost 8 bases, with 9 bases between them. The CDR3 loop is CAWSMGPEAFF. The CDR3 nucleotides read TGTGCCTGGAGTATGGGACCAGAAGCTTTCTTT.

The rearrangement links TRBV12-5 to TRBJ1-1; D remains unclear. There are 12 residues in the CDR3. Germline values: CDR1 LGHNT, CDR2 FRNRAP. The DNA for the CDR3 is TGTGCCAGCGCCCGGTTGAACACTGAAGCTTTCTTT. It translates to CASARLNTEAFF.

This clone was detected once. The rearrangement uses TRBV10-2 and TRBJ1-5; D gene ambiguous. V lost 3 bases and J lost 1, with 10 bases in between. This CDR3 spans 15 amino acids. Germline V gives CDR1 WSHSY, CDR2 SAAADI. CDR3 sequence: CASSDLPRSNQPQHF. The CDR3, as DNA: TGCGCCAGCAGTGATTTGCCCAGAAGCAATCAGCCCCAGCATTTT.

This clone was recorded only once. The V call is TRBV8-2, the J call TRBJ2-1; the D call of TRBD2 is as the table states it, not checked on the DNA. TRBV8-2 is an annotated pseudogene. This CDR3 has 17 residues. CDR3 DNA sequence: TGTGCCAGCAGTTTACTTCGGACTAGCGGGAGGGAAAATGAGCAGTTCTTC. The encoded protein is CASSLLRTSGRENEQFF.

The V and J genes are TRBV11-3 and TRBJ2-7; the D gene could be TRBD1 or TRBD2 (7 bases each). Germline V gene sequence: CDR1 SGHNT, CDR2 YENEEA. V lost 7 bases and J lost 5, with 21 bases in between. The CDR3 has 15 residues. DNA of the CDR3: TGTGCCAGCACCTCAGGGGGTGCGGGAGCGAACGAGCAGTACTTC. Residues: CASTSGGAGANEQYF.

This chain uses TRBV19 with TRBJ2-2; 14 positions agree with TRBD2. CDR1 is LNHDA, CDR2 SQIVND, per germline (reference sequence). V shed 5 bases and J 7 bases; nucleotides not matched to a gene: 9. This CDR3 contains 17 residues. As DNA, the CDR3 is TGTGCCAGTAGTTCCGGGACTAGCGGGAGAGTGGGCGGGGAGCTGTTTTTT. Translating gives CASSSGTSGRVGGELFF.

The CDR3 bases are TGTGCCACCAGCAGGGGGACTAGCGGGAGTGTCGATACGCAGTATTTT. Translation gives CATSRGTSGSVDTQYF. The genes are TRBV15 and TRBJ2-3; 14 nucleotides agree with TRBD2. Germline CDR1 is LNHNV and CDR2 is YYDKDF (reference sequence). The CDR3 runs 16 residues. Trimming removed 3 bases from V and 6 bases from J; junction bases left unmatched: 5.

In this sample, this clone turned up a few times. This sequence joins TRBV11-3 and TRBJ2-2; possible D gene TRBD1, 6 bases. CDR1 and CDR2 (germline): SGHNT, YENEEA. Trimming took off 4 bases at V and 3 bases at J, with 12 bases between the two ends. The CDR3 covers 15 residues. As DNA, the CDR3 is TGTGCCAGCAGCTCCCCAGGGGCGTACACCGGGGAGCTGTTTTTT. The encoded protein is CASSSPGAYTGELFF.